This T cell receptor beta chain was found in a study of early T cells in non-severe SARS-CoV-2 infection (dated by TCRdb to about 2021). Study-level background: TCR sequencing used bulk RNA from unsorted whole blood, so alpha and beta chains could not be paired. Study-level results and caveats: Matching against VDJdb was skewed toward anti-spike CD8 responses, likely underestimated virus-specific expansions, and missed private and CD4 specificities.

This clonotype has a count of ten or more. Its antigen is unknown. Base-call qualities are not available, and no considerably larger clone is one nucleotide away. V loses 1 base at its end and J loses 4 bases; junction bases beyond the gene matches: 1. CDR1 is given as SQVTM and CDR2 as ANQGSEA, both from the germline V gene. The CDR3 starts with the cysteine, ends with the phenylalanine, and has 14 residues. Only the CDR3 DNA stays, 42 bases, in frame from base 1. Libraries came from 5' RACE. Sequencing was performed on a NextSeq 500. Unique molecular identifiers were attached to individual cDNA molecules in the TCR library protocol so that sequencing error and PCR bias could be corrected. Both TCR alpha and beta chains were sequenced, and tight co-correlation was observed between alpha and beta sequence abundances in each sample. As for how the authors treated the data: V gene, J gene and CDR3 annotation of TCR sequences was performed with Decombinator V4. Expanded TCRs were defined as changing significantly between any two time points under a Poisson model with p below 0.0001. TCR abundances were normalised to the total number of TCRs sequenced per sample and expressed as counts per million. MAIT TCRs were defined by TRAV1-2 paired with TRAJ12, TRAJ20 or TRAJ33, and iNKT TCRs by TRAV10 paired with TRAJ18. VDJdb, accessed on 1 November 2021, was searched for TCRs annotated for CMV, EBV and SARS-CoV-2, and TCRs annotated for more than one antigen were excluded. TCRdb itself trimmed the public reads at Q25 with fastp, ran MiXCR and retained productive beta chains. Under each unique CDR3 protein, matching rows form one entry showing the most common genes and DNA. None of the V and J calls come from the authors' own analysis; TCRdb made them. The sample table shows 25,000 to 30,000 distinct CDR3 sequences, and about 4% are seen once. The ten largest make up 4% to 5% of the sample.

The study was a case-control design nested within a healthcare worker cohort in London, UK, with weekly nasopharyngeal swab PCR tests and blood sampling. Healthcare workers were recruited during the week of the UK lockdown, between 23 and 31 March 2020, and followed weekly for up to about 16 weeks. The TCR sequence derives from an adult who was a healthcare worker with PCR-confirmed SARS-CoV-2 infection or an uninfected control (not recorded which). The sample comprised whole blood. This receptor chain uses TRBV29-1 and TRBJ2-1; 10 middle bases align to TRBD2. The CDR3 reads CSVEGTSGYNEQFF. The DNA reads TGCAGCGTTGAAGGGACTAGCGGATACAATGAGCAGTTCTTC.